The clone carrying this TCR beta chain was seen a handful of times. Its target is unknown. TCRdb re-called the 5' RACE reads through MiXCR, storing one row per CDR3 protein. The table shows about 800,000 distinct CDR3 sequences, with roughly 12% occurring only once. This specimen belongs to a study of CD8 T cells in ankylosing spondylitis. The CDR3 extends over 14 amino acids. Losses at the gene ends were 6 bases for V and 7 bases for J; bases not matched to a gene: 12. CDR1 is SNHLY and CDR2 is FYNNEI in the germline V gene. Study observations and caveats: Ankylosing spondylitis blood seemed to carry a telltale TCR beta motif made of under 10 highly homologous variants. The authors found the disease-linked clones to be CD8+ and relatively rare in peripheral blood. As reported, disease-linked clones showed significant enrichment in matched ankylosing spondylitis synovial fluid.

The J gene is TRBJ2-7, the V gene TRBV2; 7 bases agree with TRBD1. The TCR was taken from a male donor with ankylosing spondylitis. What was sequenced was blood, either unsorted or a sorted T cell fraction (not recorded which). CDR3 bases: TGTGCCAGCAGGCCAAACAGGGGAGAGTGGGAGCAGTACTTC. Translation: CASRPNRGEWEQYF.